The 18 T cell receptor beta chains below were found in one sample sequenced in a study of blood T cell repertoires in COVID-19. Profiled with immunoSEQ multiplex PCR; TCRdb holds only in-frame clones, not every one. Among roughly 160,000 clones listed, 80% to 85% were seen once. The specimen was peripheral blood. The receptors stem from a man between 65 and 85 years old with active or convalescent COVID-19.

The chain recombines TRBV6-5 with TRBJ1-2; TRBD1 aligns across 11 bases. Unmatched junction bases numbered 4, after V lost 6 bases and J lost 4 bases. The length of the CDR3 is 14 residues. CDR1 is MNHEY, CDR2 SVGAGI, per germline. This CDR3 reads CASRDRGQGYGYTF. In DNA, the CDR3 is TGTGCCAGCAGGGACAGGGGGCAAGGCTATGGCTACACCTTC.

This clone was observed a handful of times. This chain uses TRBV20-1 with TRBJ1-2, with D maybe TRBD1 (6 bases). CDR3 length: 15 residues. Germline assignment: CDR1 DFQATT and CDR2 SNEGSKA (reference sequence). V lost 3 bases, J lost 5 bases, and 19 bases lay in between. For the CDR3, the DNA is TGCAGTGCTAGTTTTTTATGGGGACATGGGTATGGCTACACCTTC. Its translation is CSASFLWGHGYGYTF.

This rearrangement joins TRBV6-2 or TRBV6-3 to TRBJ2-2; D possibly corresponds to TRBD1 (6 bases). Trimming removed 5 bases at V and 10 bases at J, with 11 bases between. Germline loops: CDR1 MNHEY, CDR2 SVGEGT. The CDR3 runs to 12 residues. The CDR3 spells CASSPRGLELFF. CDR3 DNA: TGTGCCAGCAGTCCCAGGGGCCTGGAGCTGTTTTTT.

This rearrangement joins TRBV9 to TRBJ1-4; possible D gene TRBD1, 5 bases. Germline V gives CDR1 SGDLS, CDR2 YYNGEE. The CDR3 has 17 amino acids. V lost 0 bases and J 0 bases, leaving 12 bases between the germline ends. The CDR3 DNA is TGTGCCAGCAGCGTAGCTACGGGGGTTGCAACTAATGAAAAACTGTTTTTT. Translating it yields CASSVATGVATNEKLFF.

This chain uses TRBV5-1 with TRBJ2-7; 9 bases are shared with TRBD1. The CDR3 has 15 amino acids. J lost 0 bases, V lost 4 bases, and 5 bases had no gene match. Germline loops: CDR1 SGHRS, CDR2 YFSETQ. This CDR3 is CASSPGTGYSYEQYF. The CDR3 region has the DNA TGCGCCAGCAGCCCGGGGACAGGGTACTCCTACGAGCAGTACTTC.

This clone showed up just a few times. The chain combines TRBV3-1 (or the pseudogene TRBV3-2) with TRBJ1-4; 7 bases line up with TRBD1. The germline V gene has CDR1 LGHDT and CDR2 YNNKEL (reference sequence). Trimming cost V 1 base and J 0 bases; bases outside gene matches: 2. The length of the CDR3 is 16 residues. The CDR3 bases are TGTGCCAGCAGCCAAGGGACAGGCACAACTAATGAAAAACTGTTTTTT. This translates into CASSQGTGTTNEKLFF.

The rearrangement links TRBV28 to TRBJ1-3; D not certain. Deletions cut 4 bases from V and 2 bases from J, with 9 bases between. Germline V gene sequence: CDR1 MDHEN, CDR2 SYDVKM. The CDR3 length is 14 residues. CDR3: CASSSPGTGNTIYF. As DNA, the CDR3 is TGTGCCAGCAGTTCCCCGGGGACTGGAAACACCATATATTTT.

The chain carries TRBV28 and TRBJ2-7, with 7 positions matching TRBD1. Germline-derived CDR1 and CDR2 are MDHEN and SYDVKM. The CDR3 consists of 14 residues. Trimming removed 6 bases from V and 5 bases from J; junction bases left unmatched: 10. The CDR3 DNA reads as TGTGCCAGCAGCTCCGACAGGGTAAGGAACGAGCAGTACTTC. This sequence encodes CASSSDRVRNEQYF. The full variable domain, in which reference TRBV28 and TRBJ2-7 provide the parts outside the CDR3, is DVKVTQSSRYLVKRTGEKVFLECVQDMDHENMFWYRQDPGLGLRLIYFSYDVKMKEKGDIPEGYSVSREKKERFSLILESASTNQTSMYLCASSSDRVRNEQYFGPGTRLTVT.

CDR3 sequence (DNA): TGTGCCAGCAGCTGGGACAGGGATCAGCCCCAGCATTTT. Translating gives CASSWDRDQPQHF. This sequence joins TRBV5-5 and TRBJ1-5, with 9 nucleotides matching TRBD1. CDR1 and CDR2 from the germline V gene are SGHKS and YYEKEE (reference sequence). The V gene end was trimmed by 3 bases and the J gene end by 5 bases; junction bases not matched to a gene: 0. This CDR3 has 13 amino acids.

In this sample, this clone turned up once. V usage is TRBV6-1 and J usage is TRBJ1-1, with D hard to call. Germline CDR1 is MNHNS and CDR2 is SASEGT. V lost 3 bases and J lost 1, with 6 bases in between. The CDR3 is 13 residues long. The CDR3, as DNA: TGTGCCAGCAGTGATTTCAAGAACACTGAAGCTTTCTTT. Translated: CASSDFKNTEAFF.

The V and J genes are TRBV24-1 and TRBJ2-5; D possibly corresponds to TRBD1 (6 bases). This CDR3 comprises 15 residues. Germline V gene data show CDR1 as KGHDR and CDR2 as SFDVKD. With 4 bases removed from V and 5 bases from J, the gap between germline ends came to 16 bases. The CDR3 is CATSDRDIMGETQYF. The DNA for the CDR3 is TGTGCCACCAGTGACCGGGACATAATGGGGGAGACCCAGTACTTC.

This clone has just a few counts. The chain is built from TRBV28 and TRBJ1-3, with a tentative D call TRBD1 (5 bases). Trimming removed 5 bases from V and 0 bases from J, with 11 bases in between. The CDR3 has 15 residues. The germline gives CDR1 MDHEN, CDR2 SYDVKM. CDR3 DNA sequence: TGTGCCAGCAGTCAATGGGGCACCTCTGGAAACACCATATATTTT. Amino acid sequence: CASSQWGTSGNTIYF.

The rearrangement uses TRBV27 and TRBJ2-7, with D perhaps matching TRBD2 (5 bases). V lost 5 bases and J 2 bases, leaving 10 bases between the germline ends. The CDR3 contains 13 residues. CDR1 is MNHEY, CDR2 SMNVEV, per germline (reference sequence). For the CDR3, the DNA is TGTGCCAGCAGTAAGGACTCAACCTACGAGCAGTACTTC. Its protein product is CASSKDSTYEQYF.

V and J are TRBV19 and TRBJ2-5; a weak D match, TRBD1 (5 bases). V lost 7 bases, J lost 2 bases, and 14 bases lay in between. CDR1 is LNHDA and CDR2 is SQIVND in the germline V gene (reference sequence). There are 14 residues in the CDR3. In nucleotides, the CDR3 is TGTGCCAGTAAGCCTCTCGACAGACAAGAGACCCAGTACTTC. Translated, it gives CASKPLDRQETQYF.

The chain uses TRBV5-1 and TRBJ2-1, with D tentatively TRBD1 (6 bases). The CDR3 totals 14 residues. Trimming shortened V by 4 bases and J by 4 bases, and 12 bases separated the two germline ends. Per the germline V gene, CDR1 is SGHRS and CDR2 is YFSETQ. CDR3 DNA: TGCGCCAGCAGCGGCCGGACAGTTTACAATGAGCAGTTCTTC. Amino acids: CASSGRTVYNEQFF.

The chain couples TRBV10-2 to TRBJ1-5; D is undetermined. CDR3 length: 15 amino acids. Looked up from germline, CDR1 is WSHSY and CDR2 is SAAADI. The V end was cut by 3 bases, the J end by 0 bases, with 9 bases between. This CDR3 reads CASSESNYSNQPQHF. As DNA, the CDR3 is TGCGCCAGCAGTGAAAGCAATTATAGCAATCAGCCCCAGCATTTT.

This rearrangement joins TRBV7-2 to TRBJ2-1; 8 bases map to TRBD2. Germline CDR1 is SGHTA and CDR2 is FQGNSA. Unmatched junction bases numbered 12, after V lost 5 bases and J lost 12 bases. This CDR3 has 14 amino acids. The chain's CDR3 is CASSPQRATSAQFF. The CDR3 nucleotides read TGTGCCAGCAGCCCACAGAGGGCGACTAGCGCGCAGTTCTTC.

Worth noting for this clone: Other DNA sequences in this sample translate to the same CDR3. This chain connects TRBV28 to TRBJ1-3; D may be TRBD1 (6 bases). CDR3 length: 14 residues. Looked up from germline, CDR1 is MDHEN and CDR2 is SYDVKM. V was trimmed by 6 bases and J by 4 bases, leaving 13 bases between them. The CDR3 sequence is CASSPTGSGNTIYF. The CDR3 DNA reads TGTGCCAGCAGCCCCACAGGGTCCGGAAACACCATATATTTT.